This T cell receptor beta chain was captured by sequencing in a study of Graves' ophthalmopathy and Graves' hyperthyroidism. Germline CDR1 is SGHRS and CDR2 is YFSETQ. This CDR3 spans 14 amino acids. Trimming removed 4 bases from V and 0 bases from J, with 8 bases in between. Researchers took RNA transcripts and amplified TCR beta CDR3 regions from them. First-round RT-PCR relied on HTBI primers, and a second-round multiplex PCR came next. MiXCR was run by TCRdb on the multiplex PCR reads, yielding one entry per CDR3 protein. The sample yields 500,000 to 700,000 distinct CDR3 sequences, about 35% seen once.

The gene calls are TRBV5-1 and TRBJ1-3; D is unresolved. Sequencing used peripheral blood or thyroid tissue (not recorded which). The TCR originated in an adult man with Graves' hyperthyroidism. CDR3 bases: TGCGCCAGCAGCGGCGACTTCTCTGGAAACACCATATATTTT. Amino acids: CASSGDFSGNTIYF.